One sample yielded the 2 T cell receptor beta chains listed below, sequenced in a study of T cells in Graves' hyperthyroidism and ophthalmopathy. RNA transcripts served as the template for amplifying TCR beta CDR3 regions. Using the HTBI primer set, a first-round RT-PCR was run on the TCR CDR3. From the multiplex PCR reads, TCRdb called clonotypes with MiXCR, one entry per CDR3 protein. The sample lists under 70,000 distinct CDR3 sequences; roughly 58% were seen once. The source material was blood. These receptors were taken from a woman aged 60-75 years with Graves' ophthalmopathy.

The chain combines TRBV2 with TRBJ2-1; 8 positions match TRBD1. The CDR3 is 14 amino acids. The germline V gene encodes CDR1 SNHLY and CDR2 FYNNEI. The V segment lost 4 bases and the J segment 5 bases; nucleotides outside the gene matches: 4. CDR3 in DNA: TGTGCCAGCAGTGGACAGGGGAGAGACAATGAGCAGTTCTTC. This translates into CASSGQGRDNEQFF.

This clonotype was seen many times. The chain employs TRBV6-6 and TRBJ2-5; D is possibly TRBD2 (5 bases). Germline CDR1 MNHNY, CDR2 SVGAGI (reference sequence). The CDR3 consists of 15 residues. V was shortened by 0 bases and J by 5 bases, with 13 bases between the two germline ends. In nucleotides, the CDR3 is TGTGCCAGCAGTTACTCTGCAGGTAGCGAGGAGACCCAGTACTTC. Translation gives CASSYSAGSEETQYF.